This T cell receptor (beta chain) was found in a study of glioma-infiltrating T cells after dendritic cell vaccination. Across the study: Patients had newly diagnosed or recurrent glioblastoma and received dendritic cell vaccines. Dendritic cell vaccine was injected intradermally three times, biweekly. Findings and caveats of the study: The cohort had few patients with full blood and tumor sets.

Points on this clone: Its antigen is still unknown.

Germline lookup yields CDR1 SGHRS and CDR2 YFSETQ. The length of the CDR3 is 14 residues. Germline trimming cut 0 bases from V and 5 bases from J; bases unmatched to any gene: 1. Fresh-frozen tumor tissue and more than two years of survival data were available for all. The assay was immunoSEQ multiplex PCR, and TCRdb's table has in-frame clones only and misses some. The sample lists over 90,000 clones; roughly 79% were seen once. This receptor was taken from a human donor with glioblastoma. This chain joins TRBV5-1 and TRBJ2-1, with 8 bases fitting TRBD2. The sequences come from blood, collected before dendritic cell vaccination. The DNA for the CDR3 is TGCGCCAGCAGCTTGGGGACTAGCCACAATGAGCAGTTCTTC. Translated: CASSLGTSHNEQFF.